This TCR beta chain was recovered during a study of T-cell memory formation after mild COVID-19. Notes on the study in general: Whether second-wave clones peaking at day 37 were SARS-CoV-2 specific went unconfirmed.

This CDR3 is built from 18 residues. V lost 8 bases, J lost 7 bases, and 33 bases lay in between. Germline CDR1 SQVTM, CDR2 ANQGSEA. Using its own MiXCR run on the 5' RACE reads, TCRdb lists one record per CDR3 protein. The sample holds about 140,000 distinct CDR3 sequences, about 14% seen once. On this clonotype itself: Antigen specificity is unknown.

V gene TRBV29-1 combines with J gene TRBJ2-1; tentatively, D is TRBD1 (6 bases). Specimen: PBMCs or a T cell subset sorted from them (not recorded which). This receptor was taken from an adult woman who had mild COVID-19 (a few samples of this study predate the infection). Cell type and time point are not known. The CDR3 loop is CSSWVEFKSPGTKNEQFF. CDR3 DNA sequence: TGCAGCTCTTGGGTGGAATTTAAGAGCCCCGGGACAAAGAATGAGCAGTTCTTC.